The 13 T cell receptor beta chains in this list originate from one sample, sequenced in a study of shared clonotypes between healthy human individuals (dated by TCRdb to 2020 to 2021). Libraries were constructed by the immunoSEQ multiplex PCR assay. TCRdb mirrors the immuneACCESS table, restricted to in-frame sequences. Some clones are absent from its copies; in checked studies, under half trace to an unresolved V gene, and the reason for the others is unknown. For this sample the table gives some 2,500,000 clones, of which over 85% were detected only once. The top ten clones comprise around 0.37% of the sample. Sequencing input: naive CD4+ T cells from PBMCs. Read against the paper, the sample's cell subset or site label means: CD45RA+ positively selected. These receptors all come from a man between 18 and 29 years old in good health. Some clones in this sample may be carry-over from other donors' samples.

To note about this clone: The sample carries other DNA sequences with the same CDR3. The V gene is TRBV7-2, the J gene TRBJ1-2; D remains unclear. CDR1 is SGHTA and CDR2 is FQGNSA in the germline V gene. Between the trimmed V and J ends, which lost 1 base and 4 bases, there was a span of 4 bases. The CDR3 is 12 amino acids. The CDR3 bases are TGTGCCAGCAGCTTAGTTGGCTATGGCTACACCTTC. Its translation is CASSLVGYGYTF.

Worth noting for this clone: In the same sample, other DNA sequences code for this CDR3. The chain recombines TRBV5-1 with TRBJ2-1; 10 positions match TRBD2. Germline CDR1 SGHRS, CDR2 YFSETQ. V lost 0 bases to trimming and J lost 8 bases; unmatched junction nucleotides: 5. The CDR3 consists of 15 residues. CDR3 sequence (DNA): TGCGCCAGCAGCTTGGGGCTAGCGGGAGTGGATGAGCAGTTCTTC. Protein: CASSLGLAGVDEQFF.

J is TRBJ2-7 and V is TRBV7-2, with D unclear. Looked up from germline, CDR1 is SGHTA and CDR2 is FQGNSA. The CDR3 consists of 14 residues. Trimming pared 5 bases from V and 3 bases from J, leaving 14 bases between. CDR3: CASSRNFFGYEQYF. The CDR3 bases are TGTGCCAGCAGCCGCAATTTCTTTGGCTACGAGCAGTACTTC. The full variable domain, rest sourced from reference TRBV7-2 and TRBJ2-7, is GAGVSQSPSNKVTEKGKDVELRCDPISGHTALYWYRQSLGQGLEFLIYFQGNSAPDKSGLPSDRFSAERTGGSVSTLTIQRTQQEDSAVYLCASSRNFFGYEQYFGPGTRLTVT.

This clone was counted a single time. V gene TRBV4-1 combines with J gene TRBJ1-6, with D tentatively TRBD1 (6 bases). Germline loops: CDR1 MGHRA, CDR2 YSYEKL. The CDR3 is 16 residues long. V lost 6 bases and J 0 bases, leaving 12 bases between the germline ends. The CDR3 spells CASRRDNLSYNSPLHF. CDR3 DNA: TGCGCCAGCAGACGGGACAACCTCTCCTATAATTCACCCCTCCACTTT.

The rearrangement uses TRBV18 and TRBJ2-3, with D possibly TRBD2 on 6 matching bases. This CDR3 is 14 amino acids long. The germline CDR1 and CDR2 sequences are KGHSH and LQKENI. With 2 bases removed from V and 6 bases from J, the gap between germline ends came to 12 bases. The DNA of the CDR3 is TGTGCCAGCTCACCAATTGTGAGCGGGGATACGCAGTATTTT. Its translation: CASSPIVSGDTQYF. The full variable domain, in which reference TRBV18 and TRBJ2-3 provide the parts outside the CDR3, is NAGVMQNPRHLVRRRGQEARLRCSPMKGHSHVYWYRQLPEEGLKFMVYLQKENIIDESGMPKERFSAEFPKEGPSILRIQQVVRGDSAAYFCASSPIVSGDTQYFGPGTRLTVL.

Notes on this clone: Other DNA variants within this sample encode the same CDR3. The V gene is TRBV5-1, the J gene TRBJ2-1; TRBD2 aligns across 8 bases. The CDR3 runs 15 residues. Germline V gene sequence: CDR1 SGHRS, CDR2 YFSETQ. Trimming took 2 bases from V and 3 from J; bases not matched to a gene: 4. CDR3 DNA: TGCGCCAGCAGCTTAACTAGCGGTTACTACAATGAGCAGTTCTTC. Its translation is CASSLTSGYYNEQFF. The variable domain in full, completed from reference TRBV5-1 and TRBJ2-1, reads KAGVTQTPRYLIKTRGQQVTLSCSPISGHRSVSWYQQTPGQGLQFLFEYFSETQRNKGNFPGRFSGRQFSNSRSEMNVSTLELGDSALYLCASSLTSGYYNEQFFGPGTRLTVL.

This clone was seen a single time. V usage is TRBV2 and J usage is TRBJ1-5, with TRBD1 as a possible D gene (6 bases). CDR1 is SNHLY and CDR2 is FYNNEI in the germline V gene. This CDR3 contains 13 residues. The V and J ends lost 6 bases and 7 bases respectively, with 13 bases between them. The CDR3 sequence: CASSGQSRQPQHF. In nucleotides, the CDR3 is TGTGCCAGCAGCGGACAGAGCAGGCAGCCCCAGCATTTT.

Points on this clone: Other DNA sequences in the same sample also yield this CDR3. The chain links TRBV9 to TRBJ1-5, with D maybe TRBD1 (5 bases). Trimming stripped 3 bases from V and 0 bases from J, with 10 bases between. The CDR3 contains 15 residues. In germline, CDR1 is SGDLS, CDR2 YYNGEE. The CDR3 DNA follows: TGTGCCAGCAGCGGGACACCTTATAGCAATCAGCCCCAGCATTTT. Protein: CASSGTPYSNQPQHF.

The chain uses TRBV18 and TRBJ1-2; 8 positions match TRBD1. The length of the CDR3 is 13 residues. The germline V gene encodes CDR1 KGHSH and CDR2 LQKENI. With V trimmed by 3 bases and J by 6 bases, 3 bases remained unmatched. The CDR3 spells CASSPQGAHGYTF. The CDR3 region has the DNA TGTGCCAGCTCACCCCAGGGGGCGCATGGCTACACCTTC. Together with reference TRBV18 and TRBJ1-2, the CDR3 gives the full variable domain: NAGVMQNPRHLVRRRGQEARLRCSPMKGHSHVYWYRQLPEEGLKFMVYLQKENIIDESGMPKERFSAEFPKEGPSILRIQQVVRGDSAAYFCASSPQGAHGYTFGSGTRLTVV.

The DNA of the CDR3 is TGTGCCAGCAGCACCAGGGAGCCTGGAAACACCATATATTTT. Translating it yields CASSTREPGNTIYF. The V and J genes are TRBV9 and TRBJ1-3; TRBD1 is a possible D gene (5 bases). V was clipped by 4 bases and J by 2 bases, with 10 bases between them. From germline, CDR1 is SGDLS and CDR2 YYNGEE. The CDR3 runs 14 residues.

The V and J genes are TRBV28 and TRBJ1-2, with 8 bases fitting TRBD1. This CDR3 contains 13 residues. V was clipped by 6 bases and J by 6 bases; unmatched bases: 6. Germline V gene sequence: CDR1 MDHEN, CDR2 SYDVKM. CDR3 DNA sequence: TGTGCCAGCAGGAGACAGGGGTCGGATGGCTACACCTTC. Translating gives CASRRQGSDGYTF.

With regard to this clone: This sample also contains other DNA sequences that code for the same CDR3. V is TRBV29-1 and J is TRBJ2-3; weak D call: TRBD2 (5 bases). The germline V gene encodes CDR1 SQVTM and CDR2 ANQGSEA. The CDR3 is made up of 12 amino acids. Trimming stripped 6 bases from V and 0 bases from J, with 7 bases between. The CDR3 region is CSVGGSTDTQYF. DNA for the CDR3: TGCAGCGTCGGCGGGAGCACAGATACGCAGTATTTT.

The V gene is TRBV7-9, the J gene TRBJ1-5, with a weak D call TRBD1 (5 bases). Trimming removed 1 base from V and 0 bases from J, with 7 bases in between. Germline-derived CDR1 and CDR2 are SEHNR and FQNEAQ (reference sequence). The CDR3 runs to 15 residues. As DNA, the CDR3 is TGTGCCAGCAGCTTAGGCAGGGTTAGCAATCAGCCCCAGCATTTT. This sequence encodes CASSLGRVSNQPQHF.